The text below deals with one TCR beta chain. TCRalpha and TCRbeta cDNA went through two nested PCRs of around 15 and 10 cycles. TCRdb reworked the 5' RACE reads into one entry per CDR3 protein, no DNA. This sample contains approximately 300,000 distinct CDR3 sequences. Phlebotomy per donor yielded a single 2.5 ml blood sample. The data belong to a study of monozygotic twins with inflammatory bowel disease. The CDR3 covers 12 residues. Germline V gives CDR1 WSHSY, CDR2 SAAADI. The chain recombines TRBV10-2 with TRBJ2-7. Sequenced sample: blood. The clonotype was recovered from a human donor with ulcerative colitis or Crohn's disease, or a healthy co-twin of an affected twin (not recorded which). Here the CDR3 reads CASSVADYEQYF.